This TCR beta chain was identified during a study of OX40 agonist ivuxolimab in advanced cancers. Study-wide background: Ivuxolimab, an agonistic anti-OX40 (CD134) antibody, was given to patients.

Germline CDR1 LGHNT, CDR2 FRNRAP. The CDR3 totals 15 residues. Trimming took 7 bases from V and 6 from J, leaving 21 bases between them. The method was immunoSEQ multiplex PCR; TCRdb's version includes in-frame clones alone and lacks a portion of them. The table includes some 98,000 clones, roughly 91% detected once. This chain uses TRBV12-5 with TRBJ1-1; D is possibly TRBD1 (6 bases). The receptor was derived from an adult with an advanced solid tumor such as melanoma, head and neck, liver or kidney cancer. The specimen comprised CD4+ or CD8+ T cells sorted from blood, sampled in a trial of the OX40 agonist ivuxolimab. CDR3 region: CASADPRGQGSEAFF. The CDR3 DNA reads TGTGCTAGTGCCGACCCCCGGGGGCAAGGGTCTGAAGCTTTCTTT.